The 32 T cell receptor beta chains reported below all come from one sample, sequenced in a study of blood T cell repertoires in COVID-19. The method was immunoSEQ multiplex PCR; TCRdb's version includes in-frame clones alone and lacks a portion of them. The data contain more than 85,000 clones, around 87% of them singletons. Sequences were obtained from peripheral blood. The receptors come from a human donor in a cohort sampled during active COVID-19.

CDR3 residues: CASVARRGSGELFF. The DNA for the CDR3 is TGTGCCAGCGTTGCCCGCAGGGGGTCAGGGGAGCTGTTTTTT. The chain uses TRBV3-1 (or the pseudogene TRBV3-2) and TRBJ2-2, with 7 nucleotides matching TRBD1. Unmatched junction bases numbered 11, after V lost 8 bases and J lost 8 bases. CDR1 and CDR2 from the germline V gene are LGHDT and YNNKEL (reference sequence). CDR3 length: 14 amino acids.

V usage is TRBV12-5 and J usage is TRBJ1-1; 9 bases match TRBD1. Germline loops: CDR1 LGHNT, CDR2 FRNRAP. V lost 0 bases, J lost 1 base, and 6 bases stayed unmatched. This CDR3 contains 17 residues. CDR3 sequence reads: CASGLVLGDRANTEAFF. Written as DNA, the CDR3 is TGTGCTAGTGGTTTGGTACTCGGGGACAGGGCGAACACTGAAGCTTTCTTT.

The chain combines TRBV5-5 with TRBJ2-3, with a weak D call TRBD1 (6 bases). Trimming left V 5 bases short and J 2 bases short, with 21 bases between. Germline V gene data show CDR1 as SGHKS and CDR2 as YYEKEE (reference sequence). CDR3 length: 17 residues. In DNA form, the CDR3 reads TGTGCCAGCAGTTTCCCGGACGACAGGACTTTCACAGATACGCAGTATTTT. Its translation: CASSFPDDRTFTDTQYF. Full variable domain (rest looked up from reference TRBV5-5 and TRBJ2-3): DAGVTQSPTHLIKTRGQQVTLRCSPISGHKSVSWYQQVLGQGPQFIFQYYEKEERGRGNFPDRFSARQFPNYSSELNVNALLLGDSALYLCASSFPDDRTFTDTQYFGPGTRLTVL.

The chain has TRBV6-2 or TRBV6-3 and TRBJ2-3; 11 bases are a match to TRBD2. CDR3 size: 15 residues. Germline assignment: CDR1 MNHEY and CDR2 SVGEGT. V shed 6 bases, J shed 1 base, and the junction held 3 bases outside the gene matches. The CDR3 loop reads CASSLAGGRTDTQYF. The DNA for the CDR3 is TGTGCCAGCAGCCTAGCGGGGGGTCGCACAGATACGCAGTATTTT.

The V gene is TRBV5-6, the J gene TRBJ2-4; weak D call: TRBD2 (5 bases). This CDR3 region has 16 residues. Germline V lookup: CDR1 SGHDT, CDR2 YYEEEE. V was shortened by 0 bases and J by 1 base, with 11 bases between the two germline ends. CDR3 sequence (DNA): TGTGCCAGCAGCTTGGCCGGGGTCTGGGCCAAAAACATTCAGTACTTC. Translation gives CASSLAGVWAKNIQYF.

V usage is TRBV28 and J usage is TRBJ1-1; 7 bases fit TRBD1. Germline V CDR1 and CDR2: MDHEN, SYDVKM. CDR3 length: 16 amino acids. V gave up 7 bases and J gave up 4 bases; unmatched junction bases: 15. CDR3 in amino acids: CASTIETGPVSTEAFF. The CDR3 DNA reads as TGTGCCAGCACTATCGAGACAGGGCCAGTCAGCACTGAAGCTTTCTTT.

V is TRBV18 and J is TRBJ1-6; no reliable D call. The CDR3 length is 15 residues. Trimming pared 6 bases from V and 0 bases from J, leaving 9 bases between. In germline, CDR1 is KGHSH, CDR2 LQKENI. The CDR3 loop is CASSPGVSYNSPLHF. Here the CDR3 DNA reads TGTGCCAGCTCCCCCGGGGTCTCCTATAATTCACCCCTCCACTTT.

V is TRBV13 and J is TRBJ2-7; possible D gene TRBD1, 6 bases. The CDR3 has 13 amino acids. From germline, CDR1 is PRHDT and CDR2 FYEKMQ (reference sequence). Trimming pared 0 bases from V and 6 bases from J, leaving 9 bases between. The CDR3 loop is CASSLGTGREQYF. The CDR3 DNA reads as TGTGCCAGCAGCTTAGGGACAGGCCGCGAGCAGTACTTC.

The chain has TRBV28 and TRBJ1-2; D ambiguous. The V and J ends lost 3 bases and 3 bases respectively, with 8 bases between them. Germline loops: CDR1 MDHEN, CDR2 SYDVKM. CDR3 length equals 13 residues. The CDR3, as DNA: TGTGCCAGCAGTTTGCGGAAACACTATGGCTACACCTTC. This gives the protein CASSLRKHYGYTF.

The rearrangement uses TRBV7-7 and TRBJ2-4, with D possibly matching TRBD2 (5 bases). V lost 1 base, J lost 0 bases, and 16 bases lay in between. The CDR3 is made up of 18 amino acids. Germline CDR1 reads SSHAT; CDR2 reads FNYEAQ (reference sequence). CDR3 sequence: CASSLEAPGGLAKNIQYF. The CDR3 coding sequence is TGTGCCAGCAGCTTAGAGGCGCCGGGCGGACTAGCCAAAAACATTCAGTACTTC. The full variable domain, with the rest looked up from reference TRBV7-7 and TRBJ2-4, is GAGVSQSPRYKVTKRGQDVTLRCDPISSHATLYWYQQALGQGPEFLTYFNYEAQPDKSGLPSDRFSAERPEGSISTLTIQRTEQRDSAMYRCASSLEAPGGLAKNIQYFGAGTRLSVL.

A note on this clone: One junction end does not reproduce the germline sequence, and a read error may be involved. The chain recombines TRBV6-5 with TRBJ2-7; TRBD1 might be the D (6 bases). Germline V gene data show CDR1 as MNHEY and CDR2 as SVGAGI. This CDR3 is built from 11 residues. The CDR3 DNA is TGTGCCAGCAGTCAAAACCGGGACACTCACTTC. Encoded protein: CASSQNRDTHF.

CDR3 sequence: CASSLTQGNTIYF. The CDR3 DNA reads TGTGCCAGCAGCTTAACTCAGGGAAACACCATATATTTT. V gene TRBV7-3 combines with J gene TRBJ1-3; D is ambiguous. The V and J ends lost 0 bases and 4 bases respectively, with 4 bases between them. Looked up from germline, CDR1 is SGHTA and CDR2 is FQGTGA. CDR3 length: 13 amino acids.

The chain uses TRBV6-5 and TRBJ2-1; tentatively, D is TRBD2 (6 bases). CDR1 and CDR2 (germline): MNHEY, SVGAGI. The V gene lost 6 bases and the J gene lost 7 bases, with 10 bases spanning the gap. The CDR3 runs to 12 residues. The CDR3 protein is CASSLRGNEQFF. The CDR3 DNA reads TGTGCCAGCAGCCTACGGGGGAATGAGCAGTTCTTC.

The chain recombines TRBV5-4 with TRBJ2-7; 8 bases fit TRBD2. The germline V gene has CDR1 SGHNT and CDR2 YYREEE (reference sequence). CDR3 size: 13 residues. With V trimmed by 5 bases and J by 6 bases, 7 bases remained unmatched. The DNA of the CDR3 is TGTGCCAGCAGTGTGGCGGGGGGCCCCGAGCAGTACTTC. This codes for CASSVAGGPEQYF.

The chain recombines TRBV19 with TRBJ2-2, with a tentative D call TRBD2 (5 bases). Deletions cut 7 bases from V and 4 bases from J, with 10 bases between. This CDR3 comprises 13 residues. Germline V lookup: CDR1 LNHDA, CDR2 SQIVND (reference sequence). The CDR3 DNA follows: TGTGCCAGTACGAGGGCCGGCACCGGGGAGCTGTTTTTT. It specifies CASTRAGTGELFF.

V is TRBV5-1 and J is TRBJ2-7; 9 bases fit TRBD1. CDR3 length: 17 residues. J lost 5 bases, V lost 1 base, and 13 bases had no gene match. Germline-derived CDR1 and CDR2 are SGHRS and YFSETQ. CDR3 coding DNA: TGCGCCAGCAGCTTGAAAGTCCCGGGACAGGGTATCCACGAGCAGTACTTC. Translation: CASSLKVPGQGIHEQYF.

A single count supports this clone. The junction departs from germline at one end; a sequencing error may be responsible. The gene calls are TRBV7-7 and TRBJ2-1, with TRBD1 as a possible D gene (7 bases). The germline V gene has CDR1 SSHAT and CDR2 FNYEAQ (reference sequence). The CDR3 is 15 amino acids. DNA of the CDR3: TGTGCTAGCAGCTTAGGCGGGACAGTGTACAATGAGCAGTTCTTC. Translated, it gives CASSLGGTVYNEQFF.

The V gene is TRBV5-6, the J gene TRBJ2-4; no clear D. CDR1 is SGHDT, CDR2 YYEEEE, per germline. Trimming took 2 bases from V and 9 from J, leaving 9 bases between them. CDR3 length: 12 residues. CDR3 in amino acids: CASSFSLGIQYF. As DNA, the CDR3 is TGTGCCAGCAGCTTTAGTCTTGGCATTCAGTACTTC.

This clone was counted between two and nine times. The chain recombines TRBV7-9 with TRBJ2-3; 11 bases fit TRBD1. V was clipped by 4 bases and J by 5 bases; unmatched bases: 2. Germline V gene data show CDR1 as SEHNR and CDR2 as FQNEAQ (reference sequence). The CDR3 runs to 14 residues. The CDR3 here is CASSSGTGGDTQYF. DNA of the CDR3: TGTGCCAGCAGCTCCGGGACAGGGGGAGATACGCAGTATTTT.

V is TRBV5-1 and J is TRBJ1-5; 7 nucleotides match TRBD1. In germline, CDR1 is SGHRS, CDR2 YFSETQ. V shed 3 bases and J 4 bases; nucleotides not matched to a gene: 4. This CDR3 region has 14 residues. CDR3 nucleotides: TGCGCCAGCAGCTACGACAGGGAGAATCAGCCCCAGCATTTT. It is translated as CASSYDRENQPQHF.

Regarding this clone: At one end, the junction sequence differs from germline, possibly due to a read error. The chain links TRBV19 to TRBJ2-1, with D perhaps TRBD2 (6 bases). This CDR3 has 13 residues. Germline loops: CDR1 LNHDA, CDR2 SQIVND (reference sequence). The CDR3 DNA reads as TGTGCCAGTAGTGTCGGAGGGTACAATGAACAGTTCTTC. This sequence encodes CASSVGGYNEQFF.

This chain joins TRBV6-5 and TRBJ2-1; tentatively, D is TRBD2 (7 bases). CDR3 length: 14 amino acids. Trimming removed 10 bases at V and 4 bases at J, with 17 bases between. CDR1 is MNHEY, CDR2 SVGAGI, per germline. CDR3 residues: CANGGGAWYNEQFF. CDR3 nucleotides: TGTGCCAACGGTGGGGGGGCATGGTACAATGAGCAGTTCTTC.

This chain links TRBV28 with TRBJ1-1; 10 bases are shared with TRBD1. Germline values: CDR1 MDHEN, CDR2 SYDVKM. Trimming at V came to 11 bases and at J to 11 bases, leaving 8 bases not matched to a gene. This CDR3 is 11 amino acids long. The CDR3 DNA follows: TGTGCCGCTGGGACAGGGGCGGGTGCTTTCTTT. It yields the protein CAAGTGAGAFF.

This clone was counted only a few times. This chain's CDR3 is CASSQDRRDRVFGEAFF. CDR3 coding DNA: TGTGCCAGCAGCCAAGACCGCCGGGACAGGGTGTTCGGTGAAGCTTTCTTT. This rearrangement joins TRBV14 to TRBJ1-1; 9 bases map to TRBD1. Trimming at V came to 0 bases and at J to 7 bases, leaving 12 bases not matched to a gene. The germline V gene has CDR1 SGHDN and CDR2 FVKESK. The CDR3 length is 17 residues.

This sequence joins TRBV7-2 and TRBJ2-1; D gene unclear. V dropped 1 base and J dropped 8 bases, with 15 bases sitting between them. The CDR3 extends over 15 amino acids. CDR1 is SGHTA, CDR2 FQGNSA, per germline. CDR3 protein: CASSLVAQRSDEQFF. The CDR3 coding sequence is TGTGCCAGCAGCTTAGTCGCGCAACGATCGGATGAGCAGTTCTTC.

The count of this clone is one. The chain carries TRBV5-4 and TRBJ2-3; D gene uncertain. The germline CDR1 and CDR2 sequences are SGHNT and YYREEE (reference sequence). The CDR3 sequence is 15 residues long. V was clipped by 2 bases and J by 4 bases, with 14 bases between them. The CDR3 coding sequence is TGTGCCAGCAGCTTATCCCGAGAGGTCCCAGATACGCAGTATTTT. Protein sequence: CASSLSREVPDTQYF. The variable domain in full, with the rest retrieved from reference TRBV5-4 and TRBJ2-3, is ETGVTQSPTHLIKTRGQQVTLRCSSQSGHNTVSWYQQALGQGPQFIFQYYREEENGRGNFPPRFSGLQFPNYSSELNVNALELDDSALYLCASSLSREVPDTQYFGPGTRLTVL.

The sample holds one count of this clone. This sequence joins TRBV6-2 or TRBV6-3 and TRBJ2-1; D is undetermined. The V end lost 6 bases, the J end lost 14 bases, and 14 bases lay between the germline ends. The V gene's germline CDR1 is MNHEY and CDR2 SVGEGT. The length of the CDR3 is 11 residues. CDR3 in DNA: TGTGCCAGCAGCCCCGCAGGTCCAAAGTTCTTC. Protein sequence: CASSPAGPKFF.

The chain employs TRBV7-9 and TRBJ1-1, with D uncertain. From germline, CDR1 is SEHNR and CDR2 FQNEAQ (reference sequence). The CDR3 consists of 15 residues. V dropped 2 bases and J dropped 0 bases, with 10 bases sitting between them. The CDR3 sequence is CASSLNAEMNTEAFF. The CDR3 region has the DNA TGTGCCAGCAGCTTAAACGCGGAGATGAACACTGAAGCTTTCTTT.

The chain combines TRBV5-1 with TRBJ2-6; tentatively, D is TRBD2 (5 bases). CDR1 is SGHRS and CDR2 is YFSETQ in the germline V gene. The CDR3 totals 15 residues. Trimming cost V 6 bases and J 0 bases, with 10 bases left between them. The CDR3 here is CASTGRGSGANVLTF. DNA for the CDR3: TGCGCCAGCACCGGACGGGGCTCTGGGGCCAACGTCCTGACTTTC.

The chain uses TRBV6-6 and TRBJ2-2; the match to TRBD1 covers 9 bases. V lost 2 bases and J lost 6; bases outside the gene matches: 7. The CDR3 sequence is 16 residues long. Germline V gene lookup returns CDR1 MNHNY and CDR2 SVGAGI (reference sequence). Here the CDR3 DNA reads TGTGCCAGCAGTTACACTCGGACAGGGGACGCCGGGGAGCTGTTTTTT. Amino acids: CASSYTRTGDAGELFF.

The V call is TRBV19, the J call TRBJ2-3; 8 nucleotides align to TRBD1. Germline trimming cut 9 bases from V and 2 bases from J; bases unmatched to any gene: 7. There are 14 residues in the CDR3. Per the germline V gene, CDR1 is LNHDA and CDR2 is SQIVND (reference sequence). The CDR3 region is CASINRGDTDTQYF. As DNA, the CDR3 is TGTGCCAGCATCAACAGGGGGGACACAGATACGCAGTATTTT.

The rearrangement links TRBV19 to TRBJ1-1, with 7 bases matching TRBD1. The junction had 7 bases not matched to a gene; V was cut back by 5 bases and J by 7 bases. Per the germline V gene, CDR1 is LNHDA and CDR2 is SQIVND (reference sequence). The CDR3 extends over 13 amino acids. The CDR3 coding sequence is TGTGCCAGTAGTCTACAGGGGCGCGGTGAAGCTTTCTTT. Translation: CASSLQGRGEAFF.